This entry is about one T cell receptor (beta chain). Its antigen specificity is not known. No base quality values were provided; no much bigger clone lies one nucleotide off. The sample originates from a study of cytomegalovirus exposure and HLA in healthy donors (TCRdb year 2017). About the study as a whole: In an earlier analysis of fewer than 750 of the donors, approximately 260 Gb of sequence data and 117 million unique TCR beta sequences from about 190 million T cells were reported. About 300 gigabases of sequencing data and tens of millions of unique TCR sequences were included in an early release covering 550 to 800 HLA-typed donors. To predict cytomegalovirus infection status, the study combined high-throughput TCR immunosequencing, statistical association of individual TCRs with disease status, and machine learning. Rather than drawing on any new phenotypic data, the later analysis identified candidate immune exposures from TCR beta sequences and the way those sequences occurred across donors. Among the roughly 400 genotyped donors, around 81% belonged to the genetic ancestry cluster associated with self-reported Caucasian donors. Besides the first cohort of roughly 640 subjects, a separate validation cohort made up of over 95 different subjects was used. To study patterns of TCR occurrence, a later analysis re-analyzed previously published TCR beta repertoires from around 670 donors and added high-resolution HLA genotyping. Among under 450 genotyped donors of the cohort, an average of around 240,000 unique TCR beta nucleotide sequences were sequenced per donor, around 20% of them non-productive. The number of donors typed differed by locus, with roughly 620-640 for A, B, C, DRB1 and DQB1, roughly 520 for DQA1, approximately 570 for DPA1, and about 450 for DPB1. The study aimed to test whether cataloging public T cell receptors could reveal signatures of past pathogen exposure. In a later genetic analysis, genome-wide SNP genotypes for about three fifths of the 666 donors were used, and that subset was treated as a discovery cohort. The study used immunosequencing to profile the T cell repertoires of hundreds of subjects and linked those repertoires to cytomegalovirus serostatus. All discovery cohort repertoires had been generated on a single sequencing platform. Four to six DR-DQ haplotypes were handled as single units for association and clustering, since linkage in the cohort was strong. Donor age, sex, ethnicity and CMV serostatus were collected together with the repertoire data. To decide whether each TCR beta V gene segment behaved as functional or pseudogenic, an earlier analysis of some 580 of the donors relied on high-throughput TCR beta sequencing. HLA typing included class I and class II loci at four-digit resolution.

To prepare the library, the immunoSEQ multiplex PCR assay was applied. A mixture of 60 forward primers for TCR Vbeta segments and 13 reverse primers for TCR Jbeta segments was used in the multiplex PCR. A multiplex PCR assay on genomic DNA amplified the CDR3 region of rearranged TCR beta genes. Amplified TCR beta libraries were sequenced as 87-base-pair reads on the Illumina HiSeq System. For the original study's pipeline: Across the 700 or so repertoires, a later analysis counted approximately 83 million unique TCR beta chains, roughly 11 million of which were shared by at least two donors. Raw reads were error-corrected and collapsed into unique sequences with a nearest-neighbor algorithm that merged closely related sequences to remove PCR and sequencing errors. V, D and J gene segments were assigned by aligning CDR3 sequences to IMGT reference sequences. For a sequence to be retained, at least a six-nucleotide match to both a V gene segment and a J gene segment was required. A rearrangement counted as productive if the CDR3 had no stop codons and remained in frame with V and J, and every other rearrangement counted as non-productive. CDR3 was defined according to IMGT convention as the region running from the second conserved V-encoded cysteine to the conserved J-encoded phenylalanine. The earlier analysis of about 620 of the donors excluded sequences that lacked an unambiguous match to a single V gene segment. In an earlier analysis of more than 500 of the donors, a V segment was called functional when productive rearrangements were above 56.7%, and segregating when the standard deviation between donors exceeded 5%. A statistical classification framework was built to diagnose cytomegalovirus status from the catalog of TCR beta chain sequences. In a later analysis, TCR nucleotide sequences were compared against IMGT/GENE-DB human TR gene sequences so that V and J genes could be assigned. In a later analysis, CDR3 sequences and most-parsimonious VDJ recombination scenarios were assigned using the TCRdist pipeline. In a later analysis, each TCR beta chain was defined by its CDR3 amino acid sequence together with its V-gene family, and reads lacking a unique V-gene family were excluded. As a way to deal with suspected cross-contamination and a sequencing artifact, a later analysis dropped approximately 590 nucleotide sequences that were highly shared and had low generation probability. For each public chain, a later analysis derived a clonal expansion index from normalized ranks of inferred template counts within each repertoire. In a later analysis, generation probabilities were computed using a VDJ recombination model fitted to out-of-frame rearrangements, and the results were checked against IGoR. In a later analysis, TCR-TCR, TCR-HLA and TCR-CMV co-occurrence was scored with hypergeometric tests, and a repertoire-size bias correction was applied to TCR pairs. In a later analysis, false discovery rates were estimated by permuting HLA or CMV assignments 20 times. In a later analysis, co-occurring TCRs were grouped using DBSCAN, with TCRdist sequence similarity added in when clustering inside HLA-allele-positive subsets. Repertoires with fewer than 30,000 or more than 120,000 public chains were left out of co-occurrence clustering, as were five repertoires with anomalous nucleotide sharing. Imported from immuneACCESS, the table was reduced by TCRdb to in-frame sequences with V and J called. These copies leave out some clones; in studies compared against another copy, an unresolved V gene accounts for under half, and the cause of the remainder is not known. V, J and clone size derive from that table, while D and trimming were established from the DNA sequence. The sample table lists 85,000 to 120,000 clones, about 64% of them with a count of one. Roughly 2.8% of the sample belongs to the ten largest clones.

The cohort consisted of fewer than 700 healthy bone marrow donors. All cohort members were sampled while nominally healthy, although unrecorded immune exposures were likely present. The donor tested CMV seronegative, placing the donor among the 350 or so seronegative members of the cohort. Every donor gave a peripheral blood sample, and the peripheral blood mononuclear cells from that sample were used for TCR beta sequencing. Genomic DNA extraction from the blood cell samples was performed with the Qiagen DNeasy Blood Extraction Kit. From the cysteine through the phenylalanine, the CDR3 covers 16 amino acids. Only the CDR3 DNA is retained, 48 bases long and in frame from the first base. Compared with germline, V lacks 4 bases and J lacks 3 bases; bases without a gene match: 8. CDR1 and CDR2, per the germline V gene (reference sequence), are SGHKS and YYEKEE. Study-wide conclusions, independent of this receptor: According to a later analysis, most CMV-associated TCR beta chains appeared to be HLA-restricted, and the HLA associations seemed to be driven largely by CMV exposure. A group of highly shared sequence variants was considered likely to be a technical artifact of the sequencing pipeline. An earlier analysis of roughly 570 of the donors showed that most TCR beta V segments appeared in productive rearrangements either about 87% or about 30% of the time, which broadly matched IMGT annotations. A few of the identified cytomegalovirus-associated TCR beta chains were confirmed in vitro to be specific for cytomegalovirus antigens. A further reported finding was that TCR beta sequences accurately predicted the HLA-A and HLA-B alleles for most subjects in the first cohort. The only immune exposure information available for the cohort was CMV serostatus. In a later analysis, TCR association rates were found to vary across HLA loci, with the most associated TCRs seen for DRB1 alleles and the fewest for HLA-C alleles. Approximately 18 rarely observed V segments, including chromosome 9 orphons, were excluded from the earlier analysis of about 610 of the donors because counts were too low. While some public TCRs were present in many individuals, most TCR sequences turned up only very rarely across donors. In a later analysis, HLA-associated TCR beta chains were found to be more clonally expanded and to have lower generation probabilities than equally common non-associated chains. In a later genetic analysis, fewer N-insertions in productive TCRs were reported among donors in an Asian-associated ancestry cluster than the roughly 710-donor mean. Cytomegalovirus status was reported to be diagnosed by the classifier with high specificity and sensitivity in both the original and validation cohorts. The presence/absence analyses assumed that sequencing depth was roughly uniform across donors, and that assumption may not be true. An association between a missense DCLRE1C variant and V-gene and J-gene trimming of TCR beta chains was found in a later genetic analysis and replicated in an independent cohort. The study gave a list of 150 to 200 TCR beta chains associated with cytomegalovirus. Strong co-occurrence of HLA alleles, especially DR and DQ, made assigning TCR associations to individual alleles difficult. It was suggested by the authors that the approach could potentially be generalized to other disease states and immunological phenotypes. Linkage disequilibrium might explain the correlated functional status among segregating V segments, but an unknown experimental factor could not be excluded. Some IMGT-functional V segments, including TRBV6-2 and TRBV6-3, could not be told apart with the 87-base-pair reads, so those segments were excluded. This cohort had only TCR beta chains sequenced, and the lack of alpha or paired-chain data limited which features could be detected. A later analysis associated 17,000 or so TCR beta sequences with specific HLA alleles at a false discovery rate of 0.05. Because HLA typing was unavailable for some donors at each locus, only the typed subset was used in association tests. A later analysis reported that several top co-occurrence clusters appeared linked to parvovirus B19, influenza, CMV and Epstein-Barr virus.

The sample comprised PBMCs. The clonotype was recovered from a female donor in good health and CMV-seronegative. The chain uses TRBV5-5 and TRBJ2-7, and 12 junctional nucleotides match TRBD1. The CDR3 reads CASSHSGTGGIYEQYF. In nucleotides, the sequence is TGTGCCAGCAGCCACTCAGGGACAGGGGGCATCTACGAGCAGTACTTC. Joined to the reference TRBV5-5 and TRBJ2-7 proteins, this CDR3 gives the full variable domain: DAGVTQSPTHLIKTRGQQVTLRCSPISGHKSVSWYQQVLGQGPQFIFQYYEKEERGRGNFPDRFSARQFPNYSSELNVNALLLGDSALYLCASSHSGTGGIYEQYFGPGTRLTVT.